The 9 T cell receptor beta chains below all came from one sample that was sequenced in a study of PD-1 blockade in classical Hodgkin lymphoma. Here immunoSEQ multiplex PCR was the method, and the copy in TCRdb shows in-frame clones only, minus some. This sample has about 28,000 clones, with less than 85% found just once. Every single patient, without exception, relapsed after autologous stem cell transplantation, and brentuximab vedotin exposure varied. The specimen was peripheral blood mononuclear cells (PBMCs), collected before the second cycle of nivolumab. The receptors originated from a human donor with classical Hodgkin lymphoma.

The chain combines TRBV19 with TRBJ2-5; D unclear. Germline CDR1 and CDR2: LNHDA and SQIVND (reference sequence). Trimming pared 3 bases from V and 5 bases from J, leaving 10 bases between. This CDR3 comprises 13 residues. CDR3 sequence reads: CASSINLRETQYF. DNA for the CDR3: TGTGCCAGTAGTATCAACCTACGTGAGACCCAGTACTTC. Variable domain in full (rest from reference TRBV19 and TRBJ2-5): DGGITQSPKYLFRKEGQNVTLSCEQNLNHDAMYWYRQDPGQGLRLIYYSQIVNDFQKGDIAEGYSVSREKKESFPLTVTSAQKNPTAFYLCASSINLRETQYFGPGTRLLVL.

V and J are TRBV7-3 and TRBJ2-3; maybe TRBD2 (6 bases). CDR3 size: 14 residues. CDR1 is SGHTA, CDR2 FQGTGA, per germline. V was pared by 0 bases and J by 3 bases, with 7 bases between. For the CDR3, the DNA is TGTGCCAGCAGCTTAACGGAGGGTACAGATACGCAGTATTTT. Translation gives CASSLTEGTDTQYF.

This chain joins TRBV4-1 and TRBJ2-3; 8 nucleotides match TRBD2. The trim removed 0 bases at V and 2 bases at J, leaving 7 bases unmatched. The CDR3 is 17 amino acids. Germline loops: CDR1 MGHRA, CDR2 YSYEKL. The CDR3 region has the DNA TGCGCCAGCAGCCAAGATTTTAGCGGGGAACCCACAGATACGCAGTATTTT. Protein: CASSQDFSGEPTDTQYF.

This clone was seen a single time. This chain connects TRBV4-1 to TRBJ2-6; 10 nucleotides align to TRBD1. Germline CDR1 reads MGHRA; CDR2 reads YSYEKL. The J segment lost 0 bases and the V segment lost 8 bases, leaving 13 bases of the junction unmatched. This CDR3 is 19 amino acids long. DNA of the CDR3: TGCGCCAGCGGCGTCCCCGGGACAGGGGTCTACTCTGGGGCCAACGTCCTGACTTTC. It is translated as CASGVPGTGVYSGANVLTF.

The gene calls are TRBV7-9 and TRBJ1-5; no clear D gene. V was cut by 5 bases and J by 3 bases, with 8 bases left in between. The germline V gene encodes CDR1 SEHNR and CDR2 FQNEAQ (reference sequence). The length of the CDR3 is 13 residues. The chain's CDR3 is CASSPGANQPQHF. The CDR3 bases are TGTGCCAGCAGCCCAGGAGCCAATCAGCCCCAGCATTTT.

This chain joins TRBV11-2 and TRBJ1-1, with TRBD1 as a possible D gene (5 bases). Germline V gene sequence: CDR1 SGHAT, CDR2 FQNNGV. The CDR3 runs 15 residues. Trimming removed 5 bases from V and 0 bases from J, with 13 bases in between. DNA for the CDR3: TGTGCCAGCAGCCCCCCAGGGACGGTGAACACTGAAGCTTTCTTT. As protein: CASSPPGTVNTEAFF.

The CDR3: CASSEASGGHTQYF. The CDR3, as DNA: TGTGCCAGCAGTGAGGCTAGCGGGGGGCATACGCAGTATTTT. The chain recombines TRBV6-1 with TRBJ2-3; 11 nucleotides match TRBD2. Per the germline V gene, CDR1 is MNHNS and CDR2 is SASEGT. This CDR3 region has 14 residues. J lost 7 bases, V lost 3 bases, and 3 bases had no gene match.

V and J are TRBV7-8 and TRBJ2-7; tentative D call: TRBD2 (5 bases). From germline, CDR1 is SGHVS and CDR2 FQNEAQ. The CDR3 has 13 residues. Trimming pared 3 bases from V and 3 bases from J, leaving 9 bases between. CDR3 in amino acids: CASSFGDRYEQYV. CDR3 in DNA: TGTGCCAGCAGCTTCGGGGATCGCTACGAGCAGTACGTC.

J is TRBJ2-1 and V is TRBV6-5; D unresolved. The germline gives CDR1 MNHEY, CDR2 SVGAGI. The CDR3 totals 12 residues. V was cut by 5 bases and J by 9 bases, with 11 bases left in between. The CDR3 DNA follows: TGTGCCAGCAGTGAAAGTGGAGTTGAGCAGTTCTTC. Residues: CASSESGVEQFF.